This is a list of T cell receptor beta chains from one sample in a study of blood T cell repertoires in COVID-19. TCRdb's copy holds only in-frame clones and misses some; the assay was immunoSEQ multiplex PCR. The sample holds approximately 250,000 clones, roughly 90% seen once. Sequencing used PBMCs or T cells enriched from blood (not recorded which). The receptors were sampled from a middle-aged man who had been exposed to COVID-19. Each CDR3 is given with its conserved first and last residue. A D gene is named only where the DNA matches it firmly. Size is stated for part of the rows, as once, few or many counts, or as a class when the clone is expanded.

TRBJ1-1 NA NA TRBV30 TGTGCCTGGAGTCAGTCGCCTGGTCGGGACACTGAAGCTTTCTTT CAWSQSPGRDTEAFF
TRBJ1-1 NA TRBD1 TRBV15 TGTGCCACCAAAAAAACCGGGACAGCCATGAACACTGAAGCTTTCTTT CATKKTGTAMNTEAFF
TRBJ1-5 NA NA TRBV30 TGTGCCTGGGCGCAGGACAGAGATCAGCCCCAGCATTTT CAWAQDRDQPQHF
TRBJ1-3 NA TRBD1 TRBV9 TGTGCCAGCAGCGTAGAGGGGACAGGGGGGCCTGGAAACACCATATATTTT CASSVEGTGGPGNTIYF
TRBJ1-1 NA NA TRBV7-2 TGTGCCAGCAACCTCCTGGGGCTTGAAGCTTTCTTT CASNLLGLEAFF
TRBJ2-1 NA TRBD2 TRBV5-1 TGCGCCAGCAGCGCGTCCGGGACTATCACTAGCTACAATGAGCAGTTCTTC CASSASGTITSYNEQFF
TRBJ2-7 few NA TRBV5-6 TGTGCCAGCAGCTTGCTAGCGAGGTCTGTAGAGCAGTACTTC CASSLLARSVEQYF
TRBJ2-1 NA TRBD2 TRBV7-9 TGTGCCAGCAGCCCTCGGACTAGCGGGAGTAAGGATGAGCAGTTCTTC CASSPRTSGSKDEQFF
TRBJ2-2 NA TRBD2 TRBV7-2 TGTGCCAGCAGTTTAGCGGGACAGAACACCGGGGAGCTGTTTTTT CASSLAGQNTGELFF
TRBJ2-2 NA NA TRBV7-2 TGTGCCAGCAGCTTAGTTTTTACAGCCGGGGAGCTGTTTTTT CASSLVFTAGELFF
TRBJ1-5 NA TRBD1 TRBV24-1 TGTGCCACCAGTGATTCCGGGACAGGGAGCAATCAGCCCCAGCATTTT CATSDSGTGSNQPQHF
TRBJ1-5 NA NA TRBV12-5 TGTGCTAGTGGTCCCGGACAGATCAATCAGCCCCAGCATTTT CASGPGQINQPQHF
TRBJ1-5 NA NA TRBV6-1 TGTGCCAGCAGTGACGGGGGTCAGCCCCAGCATTTT CASSDGGQPQHF
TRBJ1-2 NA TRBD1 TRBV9 TGTGCCAGCAGCGGTCCGGGACAGGGGGTAGCTGGCTACACCTTC CASSGPGQGVAGYTF
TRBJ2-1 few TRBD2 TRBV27 TGTGCCAGCAGTTATACTAGCGGGAGTTTAAATGAGCAGTTCTTC CASSYTSGSLNEQFF
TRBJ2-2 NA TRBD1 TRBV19 TGTGCCACCCGGGACAGGAGGCCGGGGTACCCCGGGGAGCTGTTTTTT CATRDRRPGYPGELFF
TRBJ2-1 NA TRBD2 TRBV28 TGTGCCAGCAGCCCCGGGACTAGCGGGATCAATGAGCAGTTCTTC CASSPGTSGINEQFF
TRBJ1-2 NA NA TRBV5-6 TGTGCCAGCAGCTTGGCCGGCTATGGCTACACCTTC CASSLAGYGYTF
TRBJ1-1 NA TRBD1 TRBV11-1 TGTGCCAGCAGCTTAGGGACAGGGAACACTGAAGCTTTCTTT CASSLGTGNTEAFF
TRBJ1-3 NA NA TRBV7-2 TGTGCCAGCAGCCCCTCGGGTCGGCCCGGAAACACCATATATTTT CASSPSGRPGNTIYF
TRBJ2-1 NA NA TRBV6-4 TGTGCCAGCGATAAAGGGCCAGGGTACGATGAGCAGTTCTTC CASDKGPGYDEQFF
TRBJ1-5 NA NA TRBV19 TGTGCCAGTAGTATAGTGACGGGTACCAATCAGCCCCAGCATTTT CASSIVTGTNQPQHF
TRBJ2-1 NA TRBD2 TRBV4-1 TGCGCCAGCATAGCGGGAGACCAAAATGAGCAGTTCTTC CASIAGDQNEQFF
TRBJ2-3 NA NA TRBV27 TGTGCCAGCAGTCCTACTGTCACAGATACGCAGTATTTT CASSPTVTDTQYF
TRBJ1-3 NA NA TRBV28 TGTGCCAGCAGGACACCAGGGTTCTCTGGAAACACCATATATTTT CASRTPGFSGNTIYF
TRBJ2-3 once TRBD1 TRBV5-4 TGTGCCACCCCCTCGGGGACAGGGGGTACAGATACGCAGTATTTT CATPSGTGGTDTQYF
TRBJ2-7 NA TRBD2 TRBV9 TGTGCCAGCAGCTTCCCGACTAGCGGGTACTCCTACGAGCAGTACTTC CASSFPTSGYSYEQYF
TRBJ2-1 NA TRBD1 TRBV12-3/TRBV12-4 TGTGCCAGCAGCCGCGACAGGGGTGATGAGCAGTTCTTC CASSRDRGDEQFF
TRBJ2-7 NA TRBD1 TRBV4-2 TGTGCCAGCAGCCCAGGACAGGGGGCATACGAGCAGTACTTC CASSPGQGAYEQYF
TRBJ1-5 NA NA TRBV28 TGTGCCTCGGGGAATCAGCCCCAGCATTTT CASGNQPQHF